These 18 T cell receptor beta chains were sequenced from one sample in a study of human T cells and chemical hapten exposure. MiXCR was run by TCRdb on the RACE reads, yielding one entry per CDR3 protein. Of some 46,000 distinct CDR3 sequences listed, over 3.5% are singletons. Time point defined: healthy volunteer bleed at 2 weeks. The total RNA was obtained from whole blood that was not fractionated. Sequences were obtained from whole blood. The receptors shown here come from a female donor in good health. Some clones in this sample may be carry-over from other donors' samples.

This clonotype has ten or more counts. CDR3 nucleotides: TGTGCCAGCAGTGATGGCAAGCGGGGGTTTGGAGATACGCAGTATTTT. Translated, it gives CASSDGKRGFGDTQYF. This chain uses TRBV25-1 with TRBJ2-3; 8 positions match TRBD2. Losses at the gene ends were 3 bases for V and 5 bases for J; bases not matched to a gene: 10. The CDR3 runs to 16 residues. Germline lookup yields CDR1 MGHDK and CDR2 SYGVNS.

This clonotype was seen repeatedly, ten times or more. This chain uses TRBV20-1 with TRBJ2-7; 12 positions agree with TRBD2. The CDR3 loop spans 14 amino acids. Germline trimming cut 5 bases from V and 4 bases from J; bases unmatched to any gene: 6. CDR1 and CDR2 from the germline V gene are DFQATT and SNEGSKA (reference sequence). In DNA form, the CDR3 reads TGCAGTGCTGAACCTAGCGGGGGGGAATACGAGCAGTACTTC. Translation: CSAEPSGGEYEQYF.

This clonotype was counted ten times or more. V is TRBV12-3 or TRBV12-4 and J is TRBJ2-6; D may be TRBD1 (6 bases). Trimming cost V 10 bases and J 0 bases, with 22 bases left between them. This CDR3 region has 18 residues. The CDR3 DNA sequence: TGTGCCACTAAGGGTACCAAGACAGGTACCTCTGGGGCCAACGTCCTGACTTTC. Its translation: CATKGTKTGTSGANVLTF.

This clonotype was observed many times. CDR3 DNA: TGCAGTGCTAGAACCCGGACAGAGAACACTGAAGCTTTCTTT. Residues: CSARTRTENTEAFF. The chain recombines TRBV20-1 with TRBJ1-1, with D possibly being TRBD1 (6 bases). Trimming cost V 2 bases and J 1 base, with 11 bases left between them. CDR1 DFQATT and CDR2 SNEGSKA come from the germline V gene (reference sequence). CDR3 length: 14 amino acids.

This clonotype was counted at least ten times. The chain combines TRBV2 with TRBJ1-5; D is ambiguous. Trimming removed 11 bases from V and 1 base from J, with 15 bases in between. This CDR3 has 14 amino acids. Looked up from germline, CDR1 is SNHLY and CDR2 is FYNNEI. The CDR3 region has the DNA TGTGCCCTGAAGAAGGGCCGAAGCAATCAGCCCCAGCATTTT. Its translation: CALKKGRSNQPQHF.

This clonotype was counted only a few times. The CDR3 sequence is CASSFRSQPQHF. The CDR3 coding sequence is TGTGCCAGCAGCTTTAGGAGTCAGCCCCAGCATTTT. This chain joins TRBV7-2 and TRBJ1-5; D is unresolved. V was cut by 3 bases and J by 6 bases, with 6 bases left in between. CDR3 length: 12 residues. Germline CDR1 reads SGHTA; CDR2 reads FQGNSA.

This clonotype was recorded at least ten times. The chain employs TRBV20-1 and TRBJ1-2; no definite D call. V gave up 6 bases and J gave up 4 bases, with 15 bases separating them. CDR3 size: 13 residues. Germline lookup yields CDR1 DFQATT and CDR2 SNEGSKA (reference sequence). CDR3 bases: TGCAGTGCCGCCCGGACTCTTGGCTATGGCTACACCTTC. Protein product: CSAARTLGYGYTF.

This clonotype was recorded many times. V and J are TRBV20-1 and TRBJ2-2, with no clear D. Trimming took off 3 bases at V and 6 bases at J, with 11 bases between the two ends. This CDR3 spans 13 amino acids. Germline V gives CDR1 DFQATT, CDR2 SNEGSKA (reference sequence). The CDR3, as DNA: TGCAGTGCTAGCGTGATGTCAGCCGGGGAGCTGTTTTTT. Translation: CSASVMSAGELFF.

The chain joins TRBV19 to TRBJ2-2; tentatively, D is TRBD1 (5 bases). CDR1 is LNHDA, CDR2 SQIVND, per germline (reference sequence). The ends were cut back, 5 bases at V and 5 bases at J, with 15 bases in the middle. The CDR3 length is 15 residues. The CDR3 coding sequence is TGTGCCAGTAGTTCCCTAGGGGCTCGGACCGGGGAGCTGTTTTTT. Translation: CASSSLGARTGELFF.

This clonotype was seen repeatedly, ten times or more. V usage is TRBV6-1 and J usage is TRBJ2-7; maybe TRBD2 (6 bases). Germline V CDR1 and CDR2: MNHNS, SASEGT. The length of the CDR3 is 15 residues. Trimming pared 2 bases from V and 4 bases from J, leaving 15 bases between. CDR3: CASSEIGGIDYEQYF. The CDR3 DNA reads TGTGCCAGCAGTGAAATCGGGGGTATCGATTACGAGCAGTACTTC.

There are many counts of this clonotype. CDR3 residues: CASSSWAGQTNQPQHF. Written as DNA, the CDR3 is TGTGCCAGCAGCTCCTGGGCGGGGCAAACTAATCAGCCCCAGCATTTT. J is TRBJ1-5 and V is TRBV7-2, with D possibly being TRBD1 (5 bases). The V end lost 4 bases, the J end lost 4 bases, and 17 bases lay between the germline ends. The germline CDR1 and CDR2 sequences are SGHTA and FQGNSA. This CDR3 spans 16 amino acids.

This clonotype was picked up many times. The chain couples TRBV29-1 to TRBJ2-7; TRBD2 agrees at 7 bases. The CDR3 has 13 residues. The trim removed 6 bases at V and 3 bases at J, leaving 8 bases unmatched. Germline CDR1 is SQVTM and CDR2 is ANQGSEA. CDR3 sequence (DNA): TGCAGCGTACTACGGGACTACAACTACGAGCAGTACTTC. Encoded protein: CSVLRDYNYEQYF.

In this sample, this clonotype turned up many times. The rearrangement uses TRBV7-8 and TRBJ2-3; D possibly corresponds to TRBD2 (5 bases). Germline CDR1 SGHVS, CDR2 FQNEAQ. The CDR3 is 16 residues long. V lost 2 bases and J lost 2, with 14 bases in between. The CDR3 loop is CASSLRRSFSTDTQYF. CDR3 DNA sequence: TGTGCCAGCAGCTTAAGGAGGTCTTTTTCCACAGATACGCAGTATTTT. Drawing the rest from reference TRBV7-8 and TRBJ2-3, the complete variable domain is GAGVSQSPRYKVAKRGQDVALRCDPISGHVSLFWYQQALGQGPEFLTYFQNEAQLDKSGLPSDRFFAERPEGSVSTLKIQRTQQEDSAVYLCASSLRRSFSTDTQYFGPGTRLTVL.

This clonotype has ten or more counts. V and J are TRBV6-5 and TRBJ1-1, with D hard to call. The ends were cut back, 6 bases at V and 2 bases at J, with 7 bases in the middle. The CDR3 has 12 residues. Per germline, CDR1 MNHEY and CDR2 SVGAGI. CDR3: CASSPPNTEAFF. CDR3 DNA sequence: TGTGCCAGCAGCCCACCAAACACTGAAGCTTTCTTT.

This clonotype appeared many times. CDR3 loop: CASSPPSGPNEAFF. The CDR3 nucleotides are TGTGCCAGCAGCCCACCTTCCGGCCCCAATGAAGCTTTCTTT. The chain uses TRBV28 and TRBJ1-1; D remains unclear. Between the trimmed V and J ends, which lost 6 bases and 7 bases, there was a span of 18 bases. This CDR3 is built from 14 residues. The germline CDR1 and CDR2 sequences are MDHEN and SYDVKM.

This clonotype was counted between two and nine times. The chain employs TRBV12-3 or TRBV12-4 and TRBJ1-5; 8 nucleotides match TRBD1. The CDR3 spans 14 residues. V lost 10 bases and J lost 4; bases outside the gene matches: 9. CDR3 residues: CATRGRGLNQPQHF. CDR3 nucleotides: TGTGCCACCCGGGGCAGGGGGCTGAATCAGCCCCAGCATTTT.

This clonotype showed up just a few times. The V call is TRBV6-2 or TRBV6-3, the J call TRBJ2-2, with 11 bases fitting TRBD2. This CDR3 has 17 amino acids. V dropped 4 bases and J dropped 1; count of bases not matched to a gene: 5. Germline CDR1 and CDR2: MNHEY and SVGEGT. As DNA, the CDR3 is TGTGCCAGCAGTTTAACTAGCGGGGGCCTGAACACCGGGGAGCTGTTTTTT. It encodes CASSLTSGGLNTGELFF.

The sample holds a few counts of this clonotype. V usage is TRBV2 and J usage is TRBJ1-6; 9 bases match TRBD1. The CDR3 is 15 amino acids. Germline values: CDR1 SNHLY, CDR2 FYNNEI. The trim removed 4 bases at V and 6 bases at J, leaving 4 bases unmatched. CDR3 coding DNA: TGTGCCAGCAGTGTGCTGGGACAGGGTAATTCACCCCTCCACTTT. This encodes CASSVLGQGNSPLHF. Filled out from reference TRBV2 and TRBJ1-6, the complete variable domain reads EPEVTQTPSHQVTQMGQEVILRCVPISNHLYFYWYRQILGQKVEFLVSFYNNEISEKSEIFDDQFSVERPDGSNFTLKIRSTKLEDSAMYFCASSVLGQGNSPLHFGNGTRLTVT.